This entry is about one T cell receptor beta chain. The entry originates in a study of shared T cell receptors in the human thymus. This table comes from immunoSEQ multiplex PCR, and its TCRdb copy is limited to in-frame clones, with some not included. The sample yields fewer than 700,000 clones, roughly 90% seen once. This sample was also put to use in a study of human thymus T cells. According to that study: During corrective heart surgery, resections were taken, and the thymus tissue came from them. What appeared biased in thymic and blood repertoires was the usage of V and J genes. Related research described thymic repertoires that were highly overlapping among unrelated individuals.

The source of this sequence is a boy under two years old with a congenital heart defect. The specimen sequenced was thymocytes.

The CDR3, as DNA: TGTGCCACTAAGTTGCGGGAGGACGACACCGGGGAGCTGTTTTTT. This codes for CATKLREDDTGELFF. The gene calls are TRBV10-3 and TRBJ2-2, with 8 positions matching TRBD2. Germline V CDR1 and CDR2: ENHRY, SYGVKD. The length of the CDR3 is 15 residues. J gave up 3 bases and V 10 bases, and 10 bases lay outside the gene matches.